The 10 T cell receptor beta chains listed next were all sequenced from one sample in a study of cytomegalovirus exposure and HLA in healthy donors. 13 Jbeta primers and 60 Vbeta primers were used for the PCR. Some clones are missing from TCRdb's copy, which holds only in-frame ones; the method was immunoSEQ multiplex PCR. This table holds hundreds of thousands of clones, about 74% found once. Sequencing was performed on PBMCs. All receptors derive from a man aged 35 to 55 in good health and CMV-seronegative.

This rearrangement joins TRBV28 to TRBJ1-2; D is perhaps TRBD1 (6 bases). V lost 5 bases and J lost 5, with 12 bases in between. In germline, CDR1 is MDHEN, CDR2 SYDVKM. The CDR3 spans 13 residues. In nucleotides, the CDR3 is TGTGCCAGCAGTCCCCCAGGGGCGTATGGCTACACCTTC. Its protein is CASSPPGAYGYTF.

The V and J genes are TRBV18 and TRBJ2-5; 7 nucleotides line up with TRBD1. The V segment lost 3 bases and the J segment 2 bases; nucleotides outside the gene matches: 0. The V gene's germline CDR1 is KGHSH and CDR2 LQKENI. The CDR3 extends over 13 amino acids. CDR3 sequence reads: CASSPRGQETQYF. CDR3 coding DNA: TGTGCCAGCTCACCCAGGGGGCAAGAGACCCAGTACTTC.

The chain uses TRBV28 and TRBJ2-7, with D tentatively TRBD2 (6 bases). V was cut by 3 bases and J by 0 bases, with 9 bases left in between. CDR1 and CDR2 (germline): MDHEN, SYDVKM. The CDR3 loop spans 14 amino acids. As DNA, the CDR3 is TGTGCCAGCAGTTTGGAGGGTTTCTCCTACGAGCAGTACTTC. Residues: CASSLEGFSYEQYF.

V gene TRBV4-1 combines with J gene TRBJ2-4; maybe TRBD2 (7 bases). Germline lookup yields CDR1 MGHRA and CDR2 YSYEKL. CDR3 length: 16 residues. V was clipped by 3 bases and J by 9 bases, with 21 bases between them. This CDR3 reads CASSHPRGGEGGIQYF. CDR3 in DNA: TGCGCCAGCAGCCACCCCAGGGGAGGGGAAGGGGGCATTCAGTACTTC.

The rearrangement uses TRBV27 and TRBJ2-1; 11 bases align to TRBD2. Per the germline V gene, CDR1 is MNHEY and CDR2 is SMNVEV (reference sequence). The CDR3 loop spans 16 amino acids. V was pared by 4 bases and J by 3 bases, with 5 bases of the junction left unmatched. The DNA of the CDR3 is TGTGCCAGCAGTTCCGGACTAGCGGGCAACTACAATGAGCAGTTCTTC. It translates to CASSSGLAGNYNEQFF.

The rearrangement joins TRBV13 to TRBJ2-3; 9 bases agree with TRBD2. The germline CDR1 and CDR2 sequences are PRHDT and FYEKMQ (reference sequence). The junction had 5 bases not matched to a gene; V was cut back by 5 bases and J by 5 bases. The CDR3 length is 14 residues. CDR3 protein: CASSGAGGIDTQYF. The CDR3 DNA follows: TGTGCCAGCAGCGGCGCGGGAGGGATAGATACGCAGTATTTT.

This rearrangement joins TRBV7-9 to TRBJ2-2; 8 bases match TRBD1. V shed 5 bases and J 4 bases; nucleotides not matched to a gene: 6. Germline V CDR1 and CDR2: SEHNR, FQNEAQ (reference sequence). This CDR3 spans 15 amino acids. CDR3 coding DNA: TGTGCCAGCAGCCGACAGGGGAGTCCCACCGGGGAGCTGTTTTTT. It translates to CASSRQGSPTGELFF.

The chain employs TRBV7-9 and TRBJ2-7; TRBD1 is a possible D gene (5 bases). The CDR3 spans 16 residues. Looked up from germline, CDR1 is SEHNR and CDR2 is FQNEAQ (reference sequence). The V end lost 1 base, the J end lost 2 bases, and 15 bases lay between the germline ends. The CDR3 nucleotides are TGTGCCAGCAGCTTAGTGGCGGCAGGGCCGACCTACGAGCAGTACTTC. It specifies CASSLVAAGPTYEQYF.

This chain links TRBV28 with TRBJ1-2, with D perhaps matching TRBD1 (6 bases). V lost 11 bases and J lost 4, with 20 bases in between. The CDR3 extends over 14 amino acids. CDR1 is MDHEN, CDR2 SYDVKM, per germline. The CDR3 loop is CASQGRGPVYGYTF. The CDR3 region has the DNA TGTGCCTCCCAGGGGAGAGGCCCTGTCTATGGCTACACCTTC.

The CDR3, as DNA: TGTGCCAGCAGCGTAGACGGGACAGGGAACACTGAAGCTTTCTTT. Encoded protein: CASSVDGTGNTEAFF. The V call is TRBV9, the J call TRBJ1-1; 8 bases match TRBD1. V dropped 0 bases and J dropped 1; count of bases not matched to a gene: 2. The CDR3 sequence is 15 residues long. The germline V gene has CDR1 SGDLS and CDR2 YYNGEE.